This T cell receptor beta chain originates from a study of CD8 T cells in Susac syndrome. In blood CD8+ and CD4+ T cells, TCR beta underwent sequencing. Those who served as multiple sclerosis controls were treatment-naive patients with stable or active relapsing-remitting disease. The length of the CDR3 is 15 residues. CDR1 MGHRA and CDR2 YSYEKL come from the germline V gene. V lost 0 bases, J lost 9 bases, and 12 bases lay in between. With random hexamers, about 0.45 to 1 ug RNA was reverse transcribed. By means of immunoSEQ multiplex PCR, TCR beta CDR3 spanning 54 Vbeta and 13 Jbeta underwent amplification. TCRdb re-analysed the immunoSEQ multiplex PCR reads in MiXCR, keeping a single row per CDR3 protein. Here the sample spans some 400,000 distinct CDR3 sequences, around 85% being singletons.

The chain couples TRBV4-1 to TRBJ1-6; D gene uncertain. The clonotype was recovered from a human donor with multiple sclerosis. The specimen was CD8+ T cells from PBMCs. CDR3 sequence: CASSQEPSEGSPLHF. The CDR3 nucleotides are TGCGCCAGCAGCCAAGAGCCCTCGGAGGGTTCACCCCTCCACTTT.